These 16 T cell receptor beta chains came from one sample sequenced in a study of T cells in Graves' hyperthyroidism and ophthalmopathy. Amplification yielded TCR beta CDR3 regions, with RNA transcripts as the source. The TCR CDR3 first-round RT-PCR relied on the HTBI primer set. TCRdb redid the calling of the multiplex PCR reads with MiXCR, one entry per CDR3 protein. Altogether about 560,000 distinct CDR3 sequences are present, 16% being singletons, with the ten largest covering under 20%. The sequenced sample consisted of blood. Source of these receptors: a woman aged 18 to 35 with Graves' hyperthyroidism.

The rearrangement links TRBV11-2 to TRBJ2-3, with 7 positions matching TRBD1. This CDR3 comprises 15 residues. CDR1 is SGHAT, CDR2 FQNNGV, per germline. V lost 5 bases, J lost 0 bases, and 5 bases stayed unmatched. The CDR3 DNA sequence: TGTGCCAGCAGCCCAAGAGGGGGCAGCACAGATACGCAGTATTTT. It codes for CASSPRGGSTDTQYF. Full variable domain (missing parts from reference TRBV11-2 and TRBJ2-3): EAGVAQSPRYKIIEKRQSVAFWCNPISGHATLYWYQQILGQGPKLLIQFQNNGVVDDSQLPKDRFSAERLKGVDSTLKIQPAKLEDSAVYLCASSPRGGSTDTQYFGPGTRLTVL.

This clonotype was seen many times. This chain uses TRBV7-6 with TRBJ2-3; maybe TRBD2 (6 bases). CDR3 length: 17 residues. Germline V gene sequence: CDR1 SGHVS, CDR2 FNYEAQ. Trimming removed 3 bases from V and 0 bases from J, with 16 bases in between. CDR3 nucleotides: TGTGCCAGCAGCTTGGGGGACTCATTTACTAGCACAGATACGCAGTATTTT. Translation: CASSLGDSFTSTDTQYF.

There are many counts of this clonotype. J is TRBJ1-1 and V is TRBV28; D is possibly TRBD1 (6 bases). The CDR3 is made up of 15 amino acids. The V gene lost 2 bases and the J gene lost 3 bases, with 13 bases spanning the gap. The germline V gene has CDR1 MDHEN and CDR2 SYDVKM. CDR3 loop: CASSLGGQFHTEAFF. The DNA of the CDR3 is TGTGCCAGCAGTTTAGGGGGGCAGTTTCACACTGAAGCTTTCTTT. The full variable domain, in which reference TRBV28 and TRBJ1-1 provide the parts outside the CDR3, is DVKVTQSSRYLVKRTGEKVFLECVQDMDHENMFWYRQDPGLGLRLIYFSYDVKMKEKGDIPEGYSVSREKKERFSLILESASTNQTSMYLCASSLGGQFHTEAFFGQGTRLTVV.

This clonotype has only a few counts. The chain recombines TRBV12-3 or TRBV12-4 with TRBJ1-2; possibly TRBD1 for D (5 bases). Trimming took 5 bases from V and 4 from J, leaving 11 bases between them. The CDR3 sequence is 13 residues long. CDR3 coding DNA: TGTGCCAGCAGTGGAGGAGGGACCTATGGCTACACCTTC. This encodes CASSGGGTYGYTF.

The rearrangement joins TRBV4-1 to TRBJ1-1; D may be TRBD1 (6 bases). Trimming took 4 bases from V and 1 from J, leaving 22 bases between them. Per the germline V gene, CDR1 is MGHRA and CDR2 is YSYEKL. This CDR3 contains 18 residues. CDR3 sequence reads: CASSRLPVGGQPNTEAFF. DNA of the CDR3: TGCGCCAGCAGCCGGCTACCGGTCGGGGGGCAGCCGAACACTGAAGCTTTCTTT.

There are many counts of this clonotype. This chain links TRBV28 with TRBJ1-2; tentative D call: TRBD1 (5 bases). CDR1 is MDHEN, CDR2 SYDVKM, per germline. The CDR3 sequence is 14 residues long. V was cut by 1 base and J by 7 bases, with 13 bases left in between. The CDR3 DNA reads TGTGCCAGCAGTTTATCCCCCAGGGACCGTGGCTACACCTTC. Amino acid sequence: CASSLSPRDRGYTF.

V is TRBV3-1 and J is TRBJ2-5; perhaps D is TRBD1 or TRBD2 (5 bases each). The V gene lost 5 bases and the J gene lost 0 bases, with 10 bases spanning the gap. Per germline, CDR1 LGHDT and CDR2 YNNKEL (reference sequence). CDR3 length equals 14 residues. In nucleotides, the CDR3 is TGTGCCAGCAGCTGGGGGACGGACCAAGAGACCCAGTACTTC. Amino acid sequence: CASSWGTDQETQYF.

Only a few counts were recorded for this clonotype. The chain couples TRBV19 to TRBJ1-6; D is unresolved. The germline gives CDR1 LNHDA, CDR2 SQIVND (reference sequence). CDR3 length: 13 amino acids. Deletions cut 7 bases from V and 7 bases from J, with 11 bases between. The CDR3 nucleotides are TGTGCCAGTACCGTTACTGAGAATTCACCCCTCCACTTT. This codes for CASTVTENSPLHF.

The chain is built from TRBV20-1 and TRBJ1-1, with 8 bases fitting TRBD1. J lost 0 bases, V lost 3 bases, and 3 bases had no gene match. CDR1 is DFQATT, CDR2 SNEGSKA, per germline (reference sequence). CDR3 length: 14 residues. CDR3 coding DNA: TGCAGTGCTAGGCAACAGGGGGTGAACACTGAAGCTTTCTTT. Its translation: CSARQQGVNTEAFF.

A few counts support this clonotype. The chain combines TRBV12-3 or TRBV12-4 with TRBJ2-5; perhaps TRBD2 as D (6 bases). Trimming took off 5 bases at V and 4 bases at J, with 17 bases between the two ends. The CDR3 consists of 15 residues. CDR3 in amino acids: CASSPVWGVGETQYF. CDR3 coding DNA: TGTGCCAGCAGTCCCGTATGGGGGGTTGGAGAGACCCAGTACTTC.

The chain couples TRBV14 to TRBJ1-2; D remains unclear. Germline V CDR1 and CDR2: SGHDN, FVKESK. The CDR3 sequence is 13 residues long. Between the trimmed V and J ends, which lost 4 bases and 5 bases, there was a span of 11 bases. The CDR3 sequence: CASSPKFEYGYTF. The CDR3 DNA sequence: TGTGCCAGCAGCCCAAAATTCGAGTATGGCTACACCTTC.

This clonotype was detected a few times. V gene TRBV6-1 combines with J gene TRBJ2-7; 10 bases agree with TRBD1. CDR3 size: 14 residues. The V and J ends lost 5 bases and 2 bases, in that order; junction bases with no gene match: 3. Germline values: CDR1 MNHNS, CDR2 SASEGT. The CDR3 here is CASSRQGAPYEQYF. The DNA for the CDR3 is TGTGCCAGCAGTCGACAGGGGGCCCCCTACGAGCAGTACTTC.

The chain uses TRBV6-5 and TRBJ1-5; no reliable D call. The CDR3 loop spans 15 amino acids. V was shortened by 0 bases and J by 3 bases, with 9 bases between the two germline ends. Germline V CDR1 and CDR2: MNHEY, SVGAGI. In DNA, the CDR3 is TGTGCCAGCAGTTACTCTCGGAGCCACAATCAGCCCCAGCATTTT. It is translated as CASSYSRSHNQPQHF.

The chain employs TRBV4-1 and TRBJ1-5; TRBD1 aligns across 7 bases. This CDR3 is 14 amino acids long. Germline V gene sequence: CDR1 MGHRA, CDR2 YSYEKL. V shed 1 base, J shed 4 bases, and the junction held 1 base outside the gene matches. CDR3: CASSQATGNQPQHF. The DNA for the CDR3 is TGCGCCAGCAGCCAAGCGACAGGGAATCAGCCCCAGCATTTT.

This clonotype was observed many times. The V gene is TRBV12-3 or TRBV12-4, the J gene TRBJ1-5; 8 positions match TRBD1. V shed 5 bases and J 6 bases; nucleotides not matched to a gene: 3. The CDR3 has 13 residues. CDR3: CASSLDRGQPQHF. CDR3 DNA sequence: TGTGCCAGCAGTCTCGACAGGGGTCAGCCCCAGCATTTT.

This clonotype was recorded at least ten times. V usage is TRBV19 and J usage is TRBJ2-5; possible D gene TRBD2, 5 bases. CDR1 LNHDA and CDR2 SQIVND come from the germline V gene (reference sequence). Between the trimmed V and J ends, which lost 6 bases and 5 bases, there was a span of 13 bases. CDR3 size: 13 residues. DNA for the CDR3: TGTGCCAGTAGACCGTACGGGGATGAGACCCAGTACTTC. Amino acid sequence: CASRPYGDETQYF. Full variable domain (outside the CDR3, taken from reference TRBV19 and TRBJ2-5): DGGITQSPKYLFRKEGQNVTLSCEQNLNHDAMYWYRQDPGQGLRLIYYSQIVNDFQKGDIAEGYSVSREKKESFPLTVTSAQKNPTAFYLCASRPYGDETQYFGPGTRLLVL.